The clone carrying this TCR beta chain was observed many times. Its antigen is still unknown. The method for making cDNA was 5'RACE, and it used 10-nucleotide random UMIs. Over 180 million TCR-beta sequences (from 15-18 subjects) were yielded by each sequencing run. One entry per CDR3 protein results from TCRdb running MiXCR on the 5' RACE reads. The sample has about 18,000 distinct CDR3 sequences; roughly 15% are singletons. CD4+ or CD8+ T cells at a count of some 1 million served as input for the sorted libraries. These data come from a study of neurological immune-mediated disorders. With V trimmed by 1 base and J by 1 base, 6 bases remained unmatched. Germline CDR1 is DFQATT and CDR2 is SNEGSKA (reference sequence). The CDR3 extends over 17 amino acids. Study-level results: Among expanded clones, no CDR3 amino acid sequences were shared across subjects, a pattern suggesting private repertoires in all groups.

The sequenced sample consisted of CD4+ T cells from blood. This receptor was taken from a woman aged 55-69 years with HTLV-1-associated myelopathy (HAM/TSP). J is TRBJ2-3 and V is TRBV20-1, with 12 bases identical to TRBD2. The CDR3 DNA follows: TGCAGTGCTAGAGCAACTAGCGGGGGGCGAGGCACAGATACGCAGTATTTT. It is translated as CSARATSGGRGTDTQYF.